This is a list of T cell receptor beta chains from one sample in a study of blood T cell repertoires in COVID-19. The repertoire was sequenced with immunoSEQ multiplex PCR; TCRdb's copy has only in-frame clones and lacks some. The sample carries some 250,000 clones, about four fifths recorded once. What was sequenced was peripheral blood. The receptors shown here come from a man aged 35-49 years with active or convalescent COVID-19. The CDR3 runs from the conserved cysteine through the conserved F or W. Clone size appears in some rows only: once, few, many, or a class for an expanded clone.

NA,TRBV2,CASRRDRDTEAFF
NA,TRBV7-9,CASSSGVGGGYTF
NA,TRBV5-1,CASSLGAATNEKLFF
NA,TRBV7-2,CASRGDSDTQYF
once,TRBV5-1,CASGQSYNSPLHF
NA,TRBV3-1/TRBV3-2,CASSPRTSGSYNEQFF
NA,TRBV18,CASSPRTDSGNTIYF
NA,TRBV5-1,CASSFGGSSYNEQFF
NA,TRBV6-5,CASSYRGYDTEAFF
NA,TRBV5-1,CASSLRQGYEKLFF
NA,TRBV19,CASSLGQGGNQPQHF
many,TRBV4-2,CASSQGEGWWQPQHF
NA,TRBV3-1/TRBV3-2,CASSQYGGGGYNEQFF
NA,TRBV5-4,CASSLDSPMAQYF
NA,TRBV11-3,CASSPGGQADTEAFF
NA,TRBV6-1,CASSGHLLKAKNIQYF
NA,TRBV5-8,CASSTGTGGQSSGNTIYF
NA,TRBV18,CASSPPGGLAKNIQYF
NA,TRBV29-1,CSVFQGEAFF
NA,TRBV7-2,CASSPSGGSYNEQFF
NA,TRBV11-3,CASMIPGQGNYEQYF
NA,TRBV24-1,CATSGPKTDLNTEAFF
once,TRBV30,CAWSVSINTEAFF
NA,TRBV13,CASSPGQEQFF
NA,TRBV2,CASSEGIPQGEQYF
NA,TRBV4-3,CASSQGTGGNQPQHF
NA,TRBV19,CASSTGQLTDTQYF
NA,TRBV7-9,CASSPGTAQAEAFF
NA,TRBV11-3,CASSFLTDATEAFF
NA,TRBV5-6,CASSLDRGLGYGYTF
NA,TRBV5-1,CASSSTSSGFNTGELFF
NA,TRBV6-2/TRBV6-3,CASSRSPNRDNEQFF
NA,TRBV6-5,CASTRGAGYNEQFF
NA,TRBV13,CASSLGQGVGNSPLHF
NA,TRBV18,CASSPSQPRLAKNIQYF
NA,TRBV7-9,CASSGDRVTSGANVLTF
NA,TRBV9,CASSVTQWSRTDTQYF